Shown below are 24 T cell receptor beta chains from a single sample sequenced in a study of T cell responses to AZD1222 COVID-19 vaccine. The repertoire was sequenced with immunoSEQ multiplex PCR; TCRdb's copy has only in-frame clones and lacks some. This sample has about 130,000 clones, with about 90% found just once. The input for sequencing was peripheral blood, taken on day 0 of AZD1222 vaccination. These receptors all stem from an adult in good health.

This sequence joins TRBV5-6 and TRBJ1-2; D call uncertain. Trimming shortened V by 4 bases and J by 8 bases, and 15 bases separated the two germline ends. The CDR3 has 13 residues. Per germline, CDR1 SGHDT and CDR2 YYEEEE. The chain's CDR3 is CASSPDSRRGYTF. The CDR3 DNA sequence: TGTGCCAGCAGCCCGGATAGCCGTCGCGGCTACACCTTC.

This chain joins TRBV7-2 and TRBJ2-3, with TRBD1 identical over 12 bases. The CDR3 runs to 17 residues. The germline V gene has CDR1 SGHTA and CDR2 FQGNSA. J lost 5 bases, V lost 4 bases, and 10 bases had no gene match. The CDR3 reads CASSSSGGTGGIDTQYF. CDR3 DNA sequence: TGTGCCAGCAGCTCCTCTGGGGGGACAGGGGGCATAGATACGCAGTATTTT. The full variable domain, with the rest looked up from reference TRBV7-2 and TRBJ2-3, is GAGVSQSPSNKVTEKGKDVELRCDPISGHTALYWYRQSLGQGLEFLIYFQGNSAPDKSGLPSDRFSAERTGGSVSTLTIQRTQQEDSAVYLCASSSSGGTGGIDTQYFGPGTRLTVL.

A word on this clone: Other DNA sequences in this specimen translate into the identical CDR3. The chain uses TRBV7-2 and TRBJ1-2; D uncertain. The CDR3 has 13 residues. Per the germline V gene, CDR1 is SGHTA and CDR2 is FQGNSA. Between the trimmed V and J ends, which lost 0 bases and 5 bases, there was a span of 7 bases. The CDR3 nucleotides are TGTGCCAGCAGCTTAGCGGGGAGTTATGGCTACACCTTC. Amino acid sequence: CASSLAGSYGYTF.

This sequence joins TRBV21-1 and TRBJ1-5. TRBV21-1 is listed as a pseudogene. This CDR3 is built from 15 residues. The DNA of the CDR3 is TGTGCCAGCAGCAGGAGACCCATGGGCTTTCAGCCCCAGCATTTT. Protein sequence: CASSRRPMGFQPQHF.

The CDR3: CSVDVRTALYYGYTF. Written as DNA, the CDR3 is TGCAGCGTTGATGTGCGGACAGCCCTCTACTATGGCTACACCTTC. The rearrangement joins TRBV29-1 to TRBJ1-2; D perhaps matches TRBD1 (6 bases). Per germline, CDR1 SQVTM and CDR2 ANQGSEA. The CDR3 is 15 amino acids. Trimming stripped 3 bases from V and 3 bases from J, with 17 bases between. Using reference TRBV29-1 and TRBJ1-2 for the parts outside the CDR3, the full variable domain is SAVISQKPSRDICQRGTSLTIQCQVDSQVTMMFWYRQQPGQSLTLIATANQGSEATYESGFVIDKFPISRPNLTFSTLTVSNMSPEDSSIYLCSVDVRTALYYGYTFGSGTRLTVV.

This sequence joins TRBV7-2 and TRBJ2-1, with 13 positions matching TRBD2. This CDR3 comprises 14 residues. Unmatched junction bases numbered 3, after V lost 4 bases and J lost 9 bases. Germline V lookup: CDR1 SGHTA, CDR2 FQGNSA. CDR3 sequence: CASSYGTSGVEQFF. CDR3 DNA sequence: TGTGCCAGCAGCTATGGGACTAGCGGGGTTGAGCAGTTCTTC. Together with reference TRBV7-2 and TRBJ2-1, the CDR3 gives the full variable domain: GAGVSQSPSNKVTEKGKDVELRCDPISGHTALYWYRQSLGQGLEFLIYFQGNSAPDKSGLPSDRFSAERTGGSVSTLTIQRTQQEDSAVYLCASSYGTSGVEQFFGPGTRLTVL.

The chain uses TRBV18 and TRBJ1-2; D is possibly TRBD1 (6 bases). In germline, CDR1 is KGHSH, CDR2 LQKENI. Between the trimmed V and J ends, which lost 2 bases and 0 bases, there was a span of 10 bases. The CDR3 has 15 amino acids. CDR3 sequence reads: CASSPTQGPNYGYTF. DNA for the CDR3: TGTGCCAGCTCACCAACACAGGGCCCTAACTATGGCTACACCTTC.

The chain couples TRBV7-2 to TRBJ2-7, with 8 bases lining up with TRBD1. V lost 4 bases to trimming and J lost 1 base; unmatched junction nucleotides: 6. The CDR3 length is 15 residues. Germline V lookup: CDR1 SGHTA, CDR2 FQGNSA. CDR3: CASSSSRGLSYEQYF. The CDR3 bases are TGTGCCAGCAGCTCCTCCAGGGGGCTTTCCTACGAGCAGTACTTC. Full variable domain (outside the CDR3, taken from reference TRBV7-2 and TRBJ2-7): GAGVSQSPSNKVTEKGKDVELRCDPISGHTALYWYRQSLGQGLEFLIYFQGNSAPDKSGLPSDRFSAERTGGSVSTLTIQRTQQEDSAVYLCASSSSRGLSYEQYFGPGTRLTVT.

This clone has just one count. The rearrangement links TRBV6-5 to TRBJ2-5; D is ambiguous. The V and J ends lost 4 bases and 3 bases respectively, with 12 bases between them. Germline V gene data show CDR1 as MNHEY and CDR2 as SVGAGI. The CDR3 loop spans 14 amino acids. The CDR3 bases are TGTGCCAGCAGTTTCCTCTCGCCCAAAGAGACCCAGTACTTC. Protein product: CASSFLSPKETQYF.

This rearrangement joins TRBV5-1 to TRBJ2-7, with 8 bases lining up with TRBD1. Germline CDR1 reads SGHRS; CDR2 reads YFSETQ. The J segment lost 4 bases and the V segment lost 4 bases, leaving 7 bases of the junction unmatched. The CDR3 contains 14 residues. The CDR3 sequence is CASSPGQAEYEQYF. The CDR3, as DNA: TGCGCCAGCAGCCCGGGACAGGCTGAGTACGAGCAGTACTTC.

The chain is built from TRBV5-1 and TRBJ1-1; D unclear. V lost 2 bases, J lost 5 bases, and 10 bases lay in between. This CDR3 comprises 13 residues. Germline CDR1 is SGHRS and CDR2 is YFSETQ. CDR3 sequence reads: CASSFRTTTEAFF. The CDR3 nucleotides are TGCGCCAGCAGCTTCCGGACCACAACTGAAGCTTTCTTT.

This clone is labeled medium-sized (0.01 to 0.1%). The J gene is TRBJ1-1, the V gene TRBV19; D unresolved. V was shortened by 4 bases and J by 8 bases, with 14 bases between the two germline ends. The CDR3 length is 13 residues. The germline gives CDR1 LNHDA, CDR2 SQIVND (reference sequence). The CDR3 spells CASSNLALLEAFF. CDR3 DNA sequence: TGTGCCAGTAGTAATTTGGCTTTACTAGAAGCTTTCTTT.

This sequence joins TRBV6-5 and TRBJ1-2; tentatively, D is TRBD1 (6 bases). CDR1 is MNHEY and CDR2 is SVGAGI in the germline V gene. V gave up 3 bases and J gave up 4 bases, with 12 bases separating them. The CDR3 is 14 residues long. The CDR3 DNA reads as TGTGCCAGCAGTTATGTGAAGGGGGGCTATGGCTACACCTTC. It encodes CASSYVKGGYGYTF.

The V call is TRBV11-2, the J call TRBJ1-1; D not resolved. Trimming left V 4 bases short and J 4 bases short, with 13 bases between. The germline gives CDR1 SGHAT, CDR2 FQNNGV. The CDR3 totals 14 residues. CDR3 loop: CASSSYGHGTEAFF. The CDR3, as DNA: TGTGCCAGCAGCTCCTACGGGCATGGCACTGAAGCTTTCTTT.

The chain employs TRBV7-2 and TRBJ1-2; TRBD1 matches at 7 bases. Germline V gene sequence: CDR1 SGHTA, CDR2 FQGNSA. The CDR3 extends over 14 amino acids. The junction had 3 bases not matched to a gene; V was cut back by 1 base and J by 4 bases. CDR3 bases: TGTGCCAGCAGCTTAGATCCAGGGGGCTATGGCTACACCTTC. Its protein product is CASSLDPGGYGYTF.

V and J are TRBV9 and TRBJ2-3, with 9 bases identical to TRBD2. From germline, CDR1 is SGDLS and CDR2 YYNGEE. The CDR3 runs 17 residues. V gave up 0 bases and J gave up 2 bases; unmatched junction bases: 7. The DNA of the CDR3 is TGTGCCAGCAGCGTAGCCTCTAGCGGGGTTCTCACAGATACGCAGTATTTT. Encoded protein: CASSVASSGVLTDTQYF.

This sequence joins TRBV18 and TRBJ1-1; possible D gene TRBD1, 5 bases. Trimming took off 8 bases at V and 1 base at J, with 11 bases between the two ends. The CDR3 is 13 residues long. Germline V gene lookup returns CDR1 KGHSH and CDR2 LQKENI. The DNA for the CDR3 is TGTGCCAGCACAGCCGGGGGGAACACTGAAGCTTTCTTT. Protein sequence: CASTAGGNTEAFF.

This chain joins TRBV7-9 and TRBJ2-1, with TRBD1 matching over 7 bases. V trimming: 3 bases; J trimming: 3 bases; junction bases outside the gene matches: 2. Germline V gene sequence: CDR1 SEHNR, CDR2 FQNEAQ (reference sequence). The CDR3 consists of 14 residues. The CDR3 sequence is CASSFPGGYNEQFF. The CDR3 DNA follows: TGTGCCAGCAGCTTTCCAGGGGGCTACAATGAGCAGTTCTTC. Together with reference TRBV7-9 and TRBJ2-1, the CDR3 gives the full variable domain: DTGVSQNPRHKITKRGQNVTFRCDPISEHNRLYWYRQTLGQGPEFLTYFQNEAQLEKSRLLSDRFSAERPKGSFSTLEIQRTEQGDSAMYLCASSFPGGYNEQFFGPGTRLTVL.

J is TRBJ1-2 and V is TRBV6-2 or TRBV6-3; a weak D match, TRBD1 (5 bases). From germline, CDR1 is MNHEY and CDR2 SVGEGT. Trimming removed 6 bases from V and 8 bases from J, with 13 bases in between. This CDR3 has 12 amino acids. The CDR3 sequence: CASSFPGPGYTF. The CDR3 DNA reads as TGTGCCAGCAGCTTTCCGGGGCCCGGCTACACCTTC.

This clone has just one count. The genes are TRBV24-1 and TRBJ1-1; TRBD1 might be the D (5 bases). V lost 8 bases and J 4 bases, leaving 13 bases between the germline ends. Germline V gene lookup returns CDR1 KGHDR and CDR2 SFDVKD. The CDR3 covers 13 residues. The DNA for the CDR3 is TGTGCCACCATCCCAGGGCGGGCCACTGAAGCTTTCTTT. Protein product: CATIPGRATEAFF.

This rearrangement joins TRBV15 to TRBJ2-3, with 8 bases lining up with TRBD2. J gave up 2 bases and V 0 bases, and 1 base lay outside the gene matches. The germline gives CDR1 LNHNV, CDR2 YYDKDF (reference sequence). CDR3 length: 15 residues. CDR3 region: CATSRDGRATDTQYF. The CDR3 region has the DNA TGTGCCACCAGCAGAGACGGGAGGGCCACAGATACGCAGTATTTT. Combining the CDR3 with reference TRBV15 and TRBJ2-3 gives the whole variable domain DAMVIQNPRYQVTQFGKPVTLSCSQTLNHNVMYWYQQKSSQAPKLLFHYYDKDFNNEADTPDNFQSRRPNTSFCFLDIRSPGLGDTAMYLCATSRDGRATDTQYFGPGTRLTVL.

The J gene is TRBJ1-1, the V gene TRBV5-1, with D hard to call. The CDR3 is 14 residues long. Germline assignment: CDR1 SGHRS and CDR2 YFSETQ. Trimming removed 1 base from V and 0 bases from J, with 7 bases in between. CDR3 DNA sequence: TGCGCCAGCAGCTTGAATACGGTGAACACTGAAGCTTTCTTT. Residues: CASSLNTVNTEAFF.

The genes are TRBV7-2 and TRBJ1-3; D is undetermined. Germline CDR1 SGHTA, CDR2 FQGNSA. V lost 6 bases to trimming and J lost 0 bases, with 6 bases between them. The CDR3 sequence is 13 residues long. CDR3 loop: CASRPNSGNTIYF. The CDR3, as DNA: TGTGCCAGCAGACCAAACTCTGGAAACACCATATATTTT.

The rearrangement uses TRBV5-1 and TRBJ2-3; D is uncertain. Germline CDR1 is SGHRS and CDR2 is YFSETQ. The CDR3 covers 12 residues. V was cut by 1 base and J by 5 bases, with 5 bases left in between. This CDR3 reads CASSLSGDTQYF. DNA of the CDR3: TGCGCCAGCAGCTTGTCGGGAGATACGCAGTATTTT.